This T cell receptor beta chain was found in a study of cytomegalovirus exposure and HLA in healthy donors. Germline CDR1 LNHDA, CDR2 SQIVND (reference sequence). There are 18 residues in the CDR3. V dropped 3 bases and J dropped 6; count of bases not matched to a gene: 13. PCR was performed using 60 Vbeta and 13 Jbeta primers. TCRdb's copy holds only in-frame clones and misses some; the assay was immunoSEQ multiplex PCR. Among 64,000 or so clones listed, about two thirds were seen once. This chain connects TRBV19 to TRBJ1-4, with 10 bases fitting TRBD1. Sequences were obtained from PBMCs. The clonotype was recovered from a woman between 50 and 59 years old in good health and CMV-seropositive. CDR3 sequence reads: CASSIDMVGTGAYEKLFF. The CDR3 DNA reads as TGTGCCAGTAGTATCGACATGGTGGGGACAGGGGCCTATGAAAAACTGTTTTTT.